This TCR beta chain comes out of a study of T-cell reconstitution after alpha-beta-depleted transplantation in children. This clonotype came up many times. Its target is not known. Study-level points and caveats: Where some patients showed high TCRbeta diversity at day 60, it came from recipient T cells and thymic progenitors that had survived. From newly produced T cells came most of the T-cell counts and diversity one year after transplant. Expanded clones from the graft, numbering several hundred, reportedly supplied alpha-beta T cells about two months after transplant.

Researchers prepared the TCRbeta library using unique molecular identifiers, the study reports. Each CDR3 protein gets one entry after TCRdb re-called the PCR reads with MiXCR. There are over 200,000 distinct CDR3 sequences in the sample; approximately 8.4% occur only once, and approximately 34% lies in the top ten. This TCR was sampled from a male patient aged 2 to 10 who had a stem cell transplant for acute myeloid leukemia, so the T cells may come from the graft donor. Sequences were derived from PBMCs, mostly from graft donor cells, sampled 360 days after TCRalphabeta/CD19-depleted stem cell transplant.

The DNA for the CDR3 is TGTGCCAGCAGTTTAGGACTGGGGTGGAACGAGCAGTACTTC. It translates to CASSLGLGWNEQYF. V and J are TRBV12-3 or TRBV12-4 and TRBJ2-7; no clear D. The CDR3 spans 14 residues. V dropped 1 base and J dropped 5 bases, with 12 bases sitting between them.